Listed below are T cell receptor beta chains from one sample, sequenced in a study of blood T cell repertoires in COVID-19. Assay: immunoSEQ multiplex PCR; the TCRdb copy retains only in-frame clones and omits some. Here the sample spans 95,000 to 100,000 clones, roughly 92% being singletons. Sequencing was performed on peripheral blood. The receptors shown here come from a middle-aged man with active COVID-19. Both conserved end residues are trimmed from each CDR3.

j_call,v_call,cdr3_aa
TRBJ1-4,TRBV2,ASSESRANEKLF
TRBJ1-5,TRBV3-1/TRBV3-2,ASSQTGNQPQH
TRBJ1-1,TRBV30,AWTLTVMNTEAF
TRBJ2-5,TRBV29-1,SVERMQGETQY
TRBJ2-1,TRBV12-3/TRBV12-4,ASSLVGGNEQF
TRBJ1-1,TRBV28,ASRTQGANTEAF
TRBJ1-1,TRBV5-1,ASSTQGIDTEAF
TRBJ2-7,TRBV10-3,AIRSSGISYEQY
TRBJ2-7,TRBV6-5,ASSRAGVLEQY
TRBJ1-1,TRBV20-1,SASFAAGRTEAF
TRBJ1-6,TRBV10-3,AISESTGDNSPLH
TRBJ2-7,TRBV11-2,ASRRVSYEQY
TRBJ2-2,TRBV5-6,ASSFGDSTYTGELF
TRBJ2-2,TRBV7-3,ASSQGLAGVGGELF
TRBJ2-3,TRBV19,ASSSQSSTDTQY
TRBJ2-1,TRBV5-6,ASSWGRIGTPSYNEQF
TRBJ2-3,TRBV19,ASSITSTGTTDTQY